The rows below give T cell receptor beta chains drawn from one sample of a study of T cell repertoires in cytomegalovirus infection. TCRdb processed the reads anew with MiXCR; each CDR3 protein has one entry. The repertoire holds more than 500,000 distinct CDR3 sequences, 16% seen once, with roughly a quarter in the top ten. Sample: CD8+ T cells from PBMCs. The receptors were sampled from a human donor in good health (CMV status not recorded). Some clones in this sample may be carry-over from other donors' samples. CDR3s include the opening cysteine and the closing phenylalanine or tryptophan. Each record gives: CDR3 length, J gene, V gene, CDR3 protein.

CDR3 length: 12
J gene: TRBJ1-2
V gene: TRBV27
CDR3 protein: CASRPQGAGYTF

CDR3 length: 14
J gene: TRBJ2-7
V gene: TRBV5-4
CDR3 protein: CASSLFQGTYEQYF

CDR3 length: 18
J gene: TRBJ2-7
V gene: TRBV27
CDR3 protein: CPKGWGTLRTSGDYEQYF

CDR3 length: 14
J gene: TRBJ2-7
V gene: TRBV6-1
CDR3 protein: CASSEVAGSGEQYF

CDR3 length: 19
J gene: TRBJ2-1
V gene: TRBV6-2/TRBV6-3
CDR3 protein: CASSYLGLADPSSYNEQFF

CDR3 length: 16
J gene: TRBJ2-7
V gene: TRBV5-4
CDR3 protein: CASSLDPQGVGHEQYF

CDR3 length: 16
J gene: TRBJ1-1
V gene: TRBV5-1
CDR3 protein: CASSLATYGVNTEAFF

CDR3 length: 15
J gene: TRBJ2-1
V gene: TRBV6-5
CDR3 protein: CASSRPGPLGGEQFF

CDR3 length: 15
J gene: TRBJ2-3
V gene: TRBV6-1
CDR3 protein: CASSERREFLDTQYF

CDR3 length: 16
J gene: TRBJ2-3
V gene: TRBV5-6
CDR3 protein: CASSLSTGPDTDTQYF

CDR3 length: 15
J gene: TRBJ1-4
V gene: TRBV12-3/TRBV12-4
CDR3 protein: CASHDRAQGDEKLFF

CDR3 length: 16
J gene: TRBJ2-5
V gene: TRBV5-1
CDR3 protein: CASSFKIGPSGETQYF

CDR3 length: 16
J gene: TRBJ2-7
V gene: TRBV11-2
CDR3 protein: CASSLMGGATIYEQYF

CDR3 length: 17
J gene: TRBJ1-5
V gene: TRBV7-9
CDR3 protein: CASSASGTGVGNQPQHF

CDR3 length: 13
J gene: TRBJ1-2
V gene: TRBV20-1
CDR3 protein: CSALLGRGLGYTF

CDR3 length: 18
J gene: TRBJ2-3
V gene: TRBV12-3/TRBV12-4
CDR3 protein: CASSLILYQTESTDTQYF

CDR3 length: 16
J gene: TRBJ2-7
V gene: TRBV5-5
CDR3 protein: CASSPTGTGGSYEQYF

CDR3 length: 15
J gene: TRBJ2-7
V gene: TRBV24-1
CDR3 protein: CATIKMDRGFIEQNF